What follows are 7 T cell receptor beta chains derived from one specimen sequenced in a study of response to subunit inactivated influenza vaccine. TCRdb reanalysed the RT-PCR reads using MiXCR and keeps one entry per CDR3 protein. This table has about 540,000 distinct CDR3 sequences, under 30% appearing once. These records were also assigned to another study, of T cells expressing NK-cell markers. Per that paper: As the method of synthesis, 5'RACE template switching with UMIs yielded TCR beta cDNA.

The sequenced sample was CD4+ T cells sorted from PBMCs, obtained 11 to 12 days after vaccination. Every receptor here comes from a man over 45 who received an inactivated influenza vaccine.

This clonotype has ten or more counts. V gene TRBV12-3 or TRBV12-4 combines with J gene TRBJ2-2; TRBD1 agrees at 7 bases. The CDR3 loop spans 15 amino acids. Losses at the gene ends were 3 bases for V and 2 bases for J; bases not matched to a gene: 3. DNA for the CDR3: TGTGCCAGCAGTTTTGGGGACAGAAACACCGGGGAGCTGTTTTTT. The encoded protein is CASSFGDRNTGELFF.

This clonotype was detected a few times. The rearrangement links TRBV6-2 or TRBV6-3 to TRBJ1-2; D gene uncertain. Per the germline V gene, CDR1 is MNHEY and CDR2 is SVGEGT. This CDR3 comprises 16 residues. V lost 0 bases and J 0 bases, leaving 11 bases between the germline ends. CDR3 DNA: TGTGCCAGCAGTTACTCGGGTGGCCGCGCTAACTATGGCTACACCTTC. Protein sequence: CASSYSGGRANYGYTF.

The gene calls are TRBV6-1 and TRBJ2-7; 8 bases are a match to TRBD2. Germline V CDR1 and CDR2: MNHNS, SASEGT. CDR3 length: 15 residues. Germline trimming cut 7 bases from V and 0 bases from J; bases unmatched to any gene: 8. CDR3 DNA sequence: TGTGCCAGCACTGAGGCTAGCGGGCGCTCCTACGAGCAGTACTTC. Amino acids: CASTEASGRSYEQYF.

CDR3 region: CASSPSGTFTDTQYF. In DNA form, the CDR3 reads TGTGCCAGCAGCCCCTCCGGGACTTTCACAGATACGCAGTATTTT. The gene calls are TRBV7-9 and TRBJ2-3, with D perhaps matching TRBD2 (6 bases). CDR1 is SEHNR and CDR2 is FQNEAQ in the germline V gene (reference sequence). This CDR3 region has 15 residues. V was cut by 5 bases and J by 2 bases, with 14 bases left in between.

This clonotype was counted only a few times. The chain uses TRBV12-3 or TRBV12-4 and TRBJ2-2; D possibly corresponds to TRBD2 (6 bases). The V gene lost 3 bases and the J gene lost 7 bases, with 21 bases spanning the gap. This CDR3 is 17 amino acids long. For the CDR3, the DNA is TGTGCCAGCAGTTTCCTCCCCCTGGGCGGGACGGGCGGGGAGCTGTTTTTT. This encodes CASSFLPLGGTGGELFF.

In its sample, this clonotype was seen a few times. The chain couples TRBV20-1 to TRBJ2-3, with 8 bases lining up with TRBD2. CDR1 is DFQATT and CDR2 is SNEGSKA in the germline V gene (reference sequence). V lost 5 bases and J lost 4; bases outside the gene matches: 20. The CDR3 covers 18 residues. For the CDR3, the DNA is TGCAGTGCTGAATCGGTCGCGGGAGGAGGTTTTGGTGCAGATACGCAGTATTTT. It yields the protein CSAESVAGGGFGADTQYF.

This clonotype turned up a few times. The V call is TRBV29-1, the J call TRBJ2-3; D is possibly TRBD1 (5 bases). CDR1 and CDR2 from the germline V gene are SQVTM and ANQGSEA. Trimming removed 6 bases at V and 4 bases at J, with 14 bases between. CDR3 length equals 13 residues. In nucleotides, the CDR3 is TGCAGCGTAAATTCTTGGACATCAGATACGCAGTATTTT. This sequence encodes CSVNSWTSDTQYF.